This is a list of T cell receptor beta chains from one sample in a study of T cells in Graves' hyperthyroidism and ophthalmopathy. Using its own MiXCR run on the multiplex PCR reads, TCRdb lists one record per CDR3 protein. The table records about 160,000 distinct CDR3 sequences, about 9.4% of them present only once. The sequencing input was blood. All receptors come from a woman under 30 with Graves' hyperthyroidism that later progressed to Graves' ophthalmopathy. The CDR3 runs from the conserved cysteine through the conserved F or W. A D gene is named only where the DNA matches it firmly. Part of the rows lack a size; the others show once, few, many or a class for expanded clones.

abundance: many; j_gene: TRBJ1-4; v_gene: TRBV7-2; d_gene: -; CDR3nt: TGTGCCAGCAGCTTAAGTTCTCGTGAAAAACTGTTTTTT; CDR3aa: CASSLSSREKLFF
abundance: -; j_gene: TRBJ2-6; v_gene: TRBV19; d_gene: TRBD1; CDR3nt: TGTGCCAGTAGTACCTGGGACAGGGGGCGTAGTGGGGCCAACGTCCTGACTTTC; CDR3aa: CASSTWDRGRSGANVLTF
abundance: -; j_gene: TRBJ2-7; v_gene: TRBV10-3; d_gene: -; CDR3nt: TGTGCCATCAGTGAGTCGTCGGGCAGGGCTAGGGACGAGCAGTACTTC; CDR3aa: CAISESSGRARDEQYF
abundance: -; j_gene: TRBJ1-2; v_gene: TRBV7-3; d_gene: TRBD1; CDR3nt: TGTGCCAGCAGAACCCTCCTTATAATATCAGGGGGCTTTGAGTATGGCTACACCTTC; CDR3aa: CASRTLLIISGGFEYGYTF
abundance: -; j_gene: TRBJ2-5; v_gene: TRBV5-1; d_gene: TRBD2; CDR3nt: TGCGCCAGCAGCCTAGTTCCTAGCGGGAGGGCCTGGGAGACCCAGTACTTC; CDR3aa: CASSLVPSGRAWETQYF
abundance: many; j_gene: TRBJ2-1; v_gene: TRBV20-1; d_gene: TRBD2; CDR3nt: TGCAGTGCCTATAGCGGGAGTCATGGTGAGCAGTTCTTC; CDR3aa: CSAYSGSHGEQFF
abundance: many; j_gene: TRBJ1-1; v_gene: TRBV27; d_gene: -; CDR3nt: TGTGCCAGCAGTGGACGATGGGACACTGAAGCTTTCTTT; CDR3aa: CASSGRWDTEAFF
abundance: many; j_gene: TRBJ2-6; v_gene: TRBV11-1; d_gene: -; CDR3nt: TGTGCCAGCAGCTACAGGGAGTCTGGGGCCAACGTCCTGACTTTC; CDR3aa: CASSYRESGANVLTF
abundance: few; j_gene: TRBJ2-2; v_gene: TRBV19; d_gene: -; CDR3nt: TGTGCCAGTAGTATCCAAGCCCTCAACACCGGGGAGCTGTTTTTT; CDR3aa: CASSIQALNTGELFF
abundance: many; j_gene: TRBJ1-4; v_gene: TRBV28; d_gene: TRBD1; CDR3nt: TGTGCCAGCAGTCAAATCTCGGGACAGGGGATGAATGAAAAACTGTTTTTT; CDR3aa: CASSQISGQGMNEKLFF
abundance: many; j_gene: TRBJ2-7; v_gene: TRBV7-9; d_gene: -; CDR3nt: TGTGCCAGCAGCTTAGTATGGTCCGGATACGAGCAGTACTTC; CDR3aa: CASSLVWSGYEQYF
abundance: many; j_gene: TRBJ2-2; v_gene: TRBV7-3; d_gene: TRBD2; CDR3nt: TGTGCCACCAGTCCTAGCGGGAACACCGGGGAGCTGTTTTTT; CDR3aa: CATSPSGNTGELFF
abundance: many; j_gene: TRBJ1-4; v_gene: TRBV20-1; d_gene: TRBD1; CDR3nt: TGCAGTGCTAGGAACAGGGGGCGGAATGAAAAACTGTTTTTT; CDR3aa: CSARNRGRNEKLFF
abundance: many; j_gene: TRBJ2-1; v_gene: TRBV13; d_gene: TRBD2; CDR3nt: TGTGCCACCCGGCGGGGGACCTCATACAATGAGCAGTTCTTC; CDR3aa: CATRRGTSYNEQFF
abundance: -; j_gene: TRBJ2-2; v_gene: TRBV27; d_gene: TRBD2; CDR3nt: TGTGCCAGCAGTTTAGCCCTAGCGGGCACCGGGGAGCTGTTTTTT; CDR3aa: CASSLALAGTGELFF
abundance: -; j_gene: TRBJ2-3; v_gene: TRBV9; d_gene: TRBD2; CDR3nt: TGTGCCAGCAGCGCCAGCGGGGGGGCTACAGATACGCAGTATTTT; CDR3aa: CASSASGGATDTQYF
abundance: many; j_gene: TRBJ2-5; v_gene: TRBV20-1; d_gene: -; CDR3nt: TGCAGTGCAAGTAGGGGGGGGCGGGAGACCCAGTACTTC; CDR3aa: CSASRGGRETQYF
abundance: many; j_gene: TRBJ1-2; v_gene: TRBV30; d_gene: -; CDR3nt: TGTGCCTGGAGTGTACAAGGGGGAGCCTATGGCTACACCTTC; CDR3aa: CAWSVQGGAYGYTF
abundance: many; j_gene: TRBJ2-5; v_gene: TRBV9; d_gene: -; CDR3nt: TGTGCCAGCAGCGTAGTTCGATTTTATAAGCGAGTCCAAGAGACCCAGTACTTC; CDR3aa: CASSVVRFYKRVQETQYF
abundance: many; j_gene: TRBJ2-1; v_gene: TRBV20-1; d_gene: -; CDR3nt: TGCAGTGCCTCCCTAGCGAGAGGAGGGGAGTACAATGAGCAGTTCTTC; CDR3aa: CSASLARGGEYNEQFF
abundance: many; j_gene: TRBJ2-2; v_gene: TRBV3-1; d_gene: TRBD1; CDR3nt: TGTGCCAGCAGCCAAGCCGGGACAGGGGTCGGGGAGCTGTTTTTT; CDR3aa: CASSQAGTGVGELFF
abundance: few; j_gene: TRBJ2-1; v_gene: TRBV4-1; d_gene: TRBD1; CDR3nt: TGCGCCAGCAGCCAGAACCCCGGGACAGGGGTTTACAATGAGCAGTTCTTC; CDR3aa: CASSQNPGTGVYNEQFF
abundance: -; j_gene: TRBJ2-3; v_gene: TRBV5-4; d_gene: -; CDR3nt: TGTGCCAGCAGCTCGATGGGCCCGCGGGCTAGCACAGATACGCAGTATTTT; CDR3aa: CASSSMGPRASTDTQYF
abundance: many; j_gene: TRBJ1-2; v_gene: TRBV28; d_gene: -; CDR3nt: TGTGCCAGCAGCATAGGGGCAGGGAGAACCAACTATGGCTACACCTTC; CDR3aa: CASSIGAGRTNYGYTF
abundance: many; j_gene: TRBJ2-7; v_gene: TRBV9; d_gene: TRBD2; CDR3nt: TGTGCCAGCAGCGTCAGCAGCGGGAACTCCTACGAGCAGTACTTC; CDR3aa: CASSVSSGNSYEQYF
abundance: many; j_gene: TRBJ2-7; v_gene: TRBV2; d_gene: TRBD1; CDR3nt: TGTGCCAGCTCTCCGGGACAGCACATCTACGAGCAGTACTTC; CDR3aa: CASSPGQHIYEQYF
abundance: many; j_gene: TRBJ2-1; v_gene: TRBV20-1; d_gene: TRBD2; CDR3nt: TGCAGTGCACTTACCGGGACTAGCGGGCACAGCTCCTACAATGAGCAGTTCTTC; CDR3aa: CSALTGTSGHSSYNEQFF
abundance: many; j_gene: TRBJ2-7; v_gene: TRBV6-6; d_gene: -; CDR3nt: TGTGCCAGCAGTTACGCCTTAAATTACGAGCAGTACTTC; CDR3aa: CASSYALNYEQYF
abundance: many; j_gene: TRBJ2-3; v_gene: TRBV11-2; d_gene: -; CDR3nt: TGTGCCAGCAGCTTAGGAGTTGAGAGCAGCACAGATACGCAGTATTTT; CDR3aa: CASSLGVESSTDTQYF
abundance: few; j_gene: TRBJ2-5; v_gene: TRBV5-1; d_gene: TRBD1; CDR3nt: TGCGCCAGCAGCTTGGGGGACAGGGGTACAGAGACCCAGTACTTC; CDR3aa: CASSLGDRGTETQYF
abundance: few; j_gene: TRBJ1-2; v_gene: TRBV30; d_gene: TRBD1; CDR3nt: TGTGCCTGGAGTGTAATAGGGACAGGGGTTTTTGGCTACACCTTC; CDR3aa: CAWSVIGTGVFGYTF
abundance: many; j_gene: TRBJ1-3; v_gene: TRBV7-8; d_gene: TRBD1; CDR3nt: TGTGCCAGCAGCCCCCAATCGACAGGGAGTGGAAACACCATATATTTT; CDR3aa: CASSPQSTGSGNTIYF
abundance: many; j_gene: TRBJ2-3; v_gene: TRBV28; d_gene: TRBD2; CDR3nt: TGTGCCAGCACCCCCGGGGGGGTCTCCACAGATACGCAGTATTTT; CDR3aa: CASTPGGVSTDTQYF
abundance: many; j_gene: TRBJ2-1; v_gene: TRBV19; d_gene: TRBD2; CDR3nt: TGTGCCAGTAGTATGCTAGCGGGAAATGAGCAGTTCTTC; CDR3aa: CASSMLAGNEQFF
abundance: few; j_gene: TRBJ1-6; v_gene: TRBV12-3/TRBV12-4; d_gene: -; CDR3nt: -; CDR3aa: CASSLEREYSPLHF
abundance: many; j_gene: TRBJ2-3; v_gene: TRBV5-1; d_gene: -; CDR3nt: TGCGCCAGCAGCACCCTGCACACAGATACGCAGTATTTT; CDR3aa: CASSTLHTDTQYF
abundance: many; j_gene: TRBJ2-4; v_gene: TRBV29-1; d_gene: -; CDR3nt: TGCAGCGTGGGCGCCCCGTCTGGGGGGATAGCCAAAAACATTCAGTACTTC; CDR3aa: CSVGAPSGGIAKNIQYF
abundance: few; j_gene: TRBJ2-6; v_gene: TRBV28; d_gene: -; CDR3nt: TGTGCCAGCAATTTATTTGGCTCTGGGGCCAACGTCCTGACTTTC; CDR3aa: CASNLFGSGANVLTF
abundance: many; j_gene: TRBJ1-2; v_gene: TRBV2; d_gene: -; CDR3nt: TGTGCCAGCAGTAACCAACCAACCGGGACACTGGATGGCTACACCTTC; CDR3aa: CASSNQPTGTLDGYTF
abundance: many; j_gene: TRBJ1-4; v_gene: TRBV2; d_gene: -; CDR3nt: TGTGCCAGCAGTAAACAGGATTCTCCTGCAAAACTGTTTTTT; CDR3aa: CASSKQDSPAKLFF
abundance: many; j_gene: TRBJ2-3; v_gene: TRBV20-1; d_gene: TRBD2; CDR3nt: TGCAGTGCTAGAGATCTAGCGGGCACAGATACGCAGTATTTT; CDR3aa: CSARDLAGTDTQYF
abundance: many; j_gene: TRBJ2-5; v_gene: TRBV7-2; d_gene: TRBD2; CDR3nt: TGTGCCAGCAGCTTAGCTAGCGGGAGGGGTCAAGAGACCCAGTACTTC; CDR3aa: CASSLASGRGQETQYF
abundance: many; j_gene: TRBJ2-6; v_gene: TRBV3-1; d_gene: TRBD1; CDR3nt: TGTGCCAGCAGCCTCGGGACAGCTTCCTCTGGGGCCAACGTCCTGACTTTC; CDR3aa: CASSLGTASSGANVLTF
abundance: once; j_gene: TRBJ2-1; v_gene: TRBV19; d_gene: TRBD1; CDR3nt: TGTGCCAGTAGTATAGGACAGGGGTCAAGTGAGCAGTTCTTC; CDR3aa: CASSIGQGSSEQFF
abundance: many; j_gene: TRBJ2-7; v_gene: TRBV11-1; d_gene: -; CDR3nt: TGTGCCAGCAGCCAAACAGGGCGATCCTACGAGCAGTACTTC; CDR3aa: CASSQTGRSYEQYF
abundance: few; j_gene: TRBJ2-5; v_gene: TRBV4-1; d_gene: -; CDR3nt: TGCGCCAGCAGCCAAGGGGCCGGGGGGCGCGAGACCCAGTACTTC; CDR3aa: CASSQGAGGRETQYF
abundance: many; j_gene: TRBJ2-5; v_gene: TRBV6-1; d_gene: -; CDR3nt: TGTGCCAGCAGTGAACCGGGCCTCCAGTTCGAGACCCAGTACTTC; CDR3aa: CASSEPGLQFETQYF
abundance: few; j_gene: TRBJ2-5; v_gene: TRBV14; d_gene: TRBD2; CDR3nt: TGTGCCAGCAGGAAAGTACTAGCGGGAGTGGGAGAGACCCAGTACTTC; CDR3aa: CASRKVLAGVGETQYF
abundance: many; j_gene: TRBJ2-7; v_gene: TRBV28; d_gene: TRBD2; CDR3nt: TGTGCCAGCAGTACCCGGACTAGCGGGAGATTGGAGCAGTACTTC; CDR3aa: CASSTRTSGRLEQYF
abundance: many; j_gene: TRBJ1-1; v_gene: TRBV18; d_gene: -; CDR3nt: TGTGCCAGCTCACCACCGGGCGACAGCGAAGCTTTCTTT; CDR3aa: CASSPPGDSEAFF
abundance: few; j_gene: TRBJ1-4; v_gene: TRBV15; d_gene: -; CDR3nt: TGTGCCACCAGCAGAGATTGGACGGATGAAAAACTGTTTTTT; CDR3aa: CATSRDWTDEKLFF
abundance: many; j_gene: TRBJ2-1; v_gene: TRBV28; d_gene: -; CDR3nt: TGTGCCAGCAGCCCTCCTAGGGACTACAATGAGCAGTTCTTC; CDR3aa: CASSPPRDYNEQFF
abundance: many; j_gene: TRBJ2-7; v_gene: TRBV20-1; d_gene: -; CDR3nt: TGCAGTGCTATGGCTAGCGATTTCTACGAGCAGTACTTC; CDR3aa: CSAMASDFYEQYF
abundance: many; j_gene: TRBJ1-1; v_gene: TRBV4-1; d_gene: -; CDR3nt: TGCGCCAGCAGCCAACCGAAGACAGATCCTGAAGCTTTCTTT; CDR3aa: CASSQPKTDPEAFF